These 8 T cell receptor beta chains originate from one sample sequenced in a study of cytomegalovirus exposure and HLA in healthy donors. In the PCR, 60 Vbeta and 13 Jbeta primers were used. Measured with immunoSEQ multiplex PCR; TCRdb has only the in-frame clones, and not every one. The sample has 110,000 to 150,000 clones; about 80% are singletons. Sequencing used PBMCs. These receptors all come from a man aged 35-49 years in good health and CMV-seropositive.

V and J are TRBV5-1 and TRBJ2-2, with TRBD1 as a possible D gene (5 bases). CDR3 length: 15 residues. The ends were cut back, 9 bases at V and 1 base at J, with 16 bases in the middle. Germline V gives CDR1 SGHRS, CDR2 YFSETQ. The CDR3 loop is CATGEAQGNTGELFF. CDR3 bases: TGCGCCACCGGAGAGGCGCAGGGGAACACCGGGGAGCTGTTTTTT. The variable domain in full, completed from reference TRBV5-1 and TRBJ2-2, reads KAGVTQTPRYLIKTRGQQVTLSCSPISGHRSVSWYQQTPGQGLQFLFEYFSETQRNKGNFPGRFSGRQFSNSRSEMNVSTLELGDSALYLCATGEAQGNTGELFFGEGSRLTVL.

This chain links TRBV7-2 with TRBJ2-7; 7 nucleotides align to TRBD1. Germline V CDR1 and CDR2: SGHTA, FQGNSA. The CDR3 extends over 16 amino acids. Germline trimming cut 5 bases from V and 4 bases from J; bases unmatched to any gene: 14. The DNA for the CDR3 is TGTGCCAGCAGCCGGGTTGAACTACAGGGGTGGTACGAGCAGTACTTC. Amino acid sequence: CASSRVELQGWYEQYF.

This rearrangement joins TRBV15 to TRBJ2-7; 11 nucleotides align to TRBD2. Unmatched junction bases numbered 3, after V lost 3 bases and J lost 5 bases. CDR1 is LNHNV, CDR2 YYDKDF, per germline (reference sequence). The CDR3 is 14 amino acids. CDR3 nucleotide sequence: TGTGCCACCAGCAGTATAGCGGGGGGGCACGAGCAGTACTTC. It is translated as CATSSIAGGHEQYF.

The chain recombines TRBV7-9 with TRBJ2-1, with 10 bases fitting TRBD2. The trim removed 3 bases at V and 6 bases at J, leaving 2 bases unmatched. The CDR3 length is 14 residues. CDR1 and CDR2 from the germline V gene are SEHNR and FQNEAQ (reference sequence). The CDR3 coding sequence is TGTGCCAGCAGCTTGGCTAGCGGGAGCAATGAGCAGTTCTTC. It yields the protein CASSLASGSNEQFF.

The chain employs TRBV7-9 and TRBJ2-7, with 8 positions matching TRBD1. CDR1 and CDR2 from the germline V gene are SEHNR and FQNEAQ (reference sequence). The CDR3 is 14 amino acids. The trim removed 5 bases at V and 1 base at J, leaving 4 bases unmatched. CDR3 bases: TGTGCCAGCAGCCCGGGACAGGCGTCCTACGAGCAGTACTTC. Its translation: CASSPGQASYEQYF.

The rearrangement links TRBV5-1 to TRBJ1-6; a possible D gene is TRBD1 (5 bases). The V end lost 4 bases, the J end lost 7 bases, and 9 bases lay between the germline ends. Germline V gives CDR1 SGHRS, CDR2 YFSETQ. The length of the CDR3 is 13 residues. The CDR3 spells CASSLGPNSPLHF. The CDR3 region has the DNA TGCGCCAGCAGCCTGGGGCCCAATTCACCCCTCCACTTT.

V is TRBV7-2 and J is TRBJ1-2, with 8 bases lining up with TRBD1. Per germline, CDR1 SGHTA and CDR2 FQGNSA. The CDR3 is 17 residues long. With V trimmed by 5 bases and J by 0 bases, 11 bases remained unmatched. CDR3: CASSRELGQGPNYGYTF. The CDR3 DNA reads as TGTGCCAGCAGCCGCGAACTCGGACAGGGACCTAACTATGGCTACACCTTC.

The CDR3 region is CASSLRGKNTEAFF. Here the CDR3 DNA reads TGCGCCAGCAGCTTGAGAGGGAAGAACACTGAAGCTTTCTTT. The V call is TRBV5-1, the J call TRBJ1-1; no clear D gene. V gave up 1 base and J gave up 1 base, with 8 bases separating them. The germline CDR1 and CDR2 sequences are SGHRS and YFSETQ. The CDR3 spans 14 residues. The entire variable domain, with the rest obtained from reference TRBV5-1 and TRBJ1-1, is as follows: KAGVTQTPRYLIKTRGQQVTLSCSPISGHRSVSWYQQTPGQGLQFLFEYFSETQRNKGNFPGRFSGRQFSNSRSEMNVSTLELGDSALYLCASSLRGKNTEAFFGQGTRLTVV.